A selection of T cell receptor beta chains follows, all from one sample in a study of T cell responses to AZD1222 COVID-19 vaccine. Profiling relied on immunoSEQ multiplex PCR, and the TCRdb table lists in-frame clones only, not all of them. The sample holds under 250,000 clones; 93% are singletons and the top ten take 1%. Source: peripheral blood, taken on day 0 of MenACWY control vaccination. These receptors all come from an adult in good health. Both conserved end residues are part of each CDR3. A D gene is named only where the DNA matches it firmly. Some rows mark clone size as missing; the rest say once, few, many or name a class of expanded clone.

j_call: TRBJ2-6
v_call: TRBV5-5
clone_size: NA
d_call: NA
cdr3_nt: TGTGCCAGCAGCCCAATTACAGGCTCTGGGGCCAACGTCCTGACTTTC
cdr3_aa: CASSPITGSGANVLTF

j_call: TRBJ2-5
v_call: TRBV5-6
clone_size: NA
d_call: NA
cdr3_nt: TGTGCCAGCAGCTTGGCGGGGGGCCCCCAAGAGACCCAGTACTTC
cdr3_aa: CASSLAGGPQETQYF

j_call: TRBJ1-4
v_call: TRBV4-2
clone_size: NA
d_call: NA
cdr3_nt: TGTGCCAGCAGCCCGGATGGAGCGGATGAAAAACTGTTTTTT
cdr3_aa: CASSPDGADEKLFF

j_call: TRBJ1-2
v_call: TRBV7-2
clone_size: NA
d_call: NA
cdr3_nt: TGTGCCAGCAGCTCCCAATGGGGGCAGGCGGGGTATGGCTACACCTTC
cdr3_aa: CASSSQWGQAGYGYTF

j_call: TRBJ1-2
v_call: TRBV5-1
clone_size: NA
d_call: TRBD1
cdr3_nt: TGCGCCAGCAGCGGAACGACAGGGACAGGGGGCAACTATGGCTACACCTTC
cdr3_aa: CASSGTTGTGGNYGYTF

j_call: TRBJ1-1
v_call: TRBV7-9
clone_size: NA
d_call: NA
cdr3_nt: TGTGCCAGCAGCTTGGTACAAGCGAACACTGAAGCTTTCTTT
cdr3_aa: CASSLVQANTEAFF

j_call: TRBJ1-2
v_call: TRBV10-3
clone_size: NA
d_call: NA
cdr3_nt: TGTGCCATCAGAAGCCCAGACTATGGCTACACCTTC
cdr3_aa: CAIRSPDYGYTF

j_call: TRBJ1-1
v_call: TRBV29-1
clone_size: NA
d_call: NA
cdr3_nt: TGCAGTGGGGGGGCAGGGATGAACACTGAAGCTTTCTTT
cdr3_aa: CSGGAGMNTEAFF

j_call: TRBJ1-2
v_call: TRBV6-5
clone_size: NA
d_call: NA
cdr3_nt: TGTGCCAGCAGTTACAAGGGGAACTATGGCTACACCTTC
cdr3_aa: CASSYKGNYGYTF

j_call: TRBJ2-5
v_call: TRBV9
clone_size: NA
d_call: TRBD2
cdr3_nt: TGTGCCAGCACAAGGGCGGGGGGAATACAAGAGACCCAGTACTTC
cdr3_aa: CASTRAGGIQETQYF

j_call: TRBJ1-2
v_call: TRBV18
clone_size: NA
d_call: NA
cdr3_nt: TGTGCCAGCTCACAACGTGAGGGCCAAGCTAACTATGGCTACACCTTC
cdr3_aa: CASSQREGQANYGYTF

j_call: TRBJ1-4
v_call: TRBV30
clone_size: NA
d_call: NA
cdr3_nt: TGTGCCTGGACCCGAGGGGAGATTAGTGAAAAACTGTTTTTT
cdr3_aa: CAWTRGEISEKLFF

j_call: TRBJ2-1
v_call: TRBV11-2
clone_size: few
d_call: TRBD2
cdr3_nt: TGTGCCAGCAGCCTAGCGGGGGGGCCGAATGAGCAGTTCTTC
cdr3_aa: CASSLAGGPNEQFF

j_call: TRBJ2-6
v_call: TRBV18
clone_size: NA
d_call: TRBD1
cdr3_nt: TGTGCCAGCTCACTGGACAGGGCAGGAGGGGCCAACGTCCTGACTTTC
cdr3_aa: CASSLDRAGGANVLTF

j_call: TRBJ1-1
v_call: TRBV3-1/TRBV3-2
clone_size: NA
d_call: TRBD1
cdr3_nt: TGTGCCAGCAGCCACGGAGGGACAGTTCAAGGGAACACTGAAGCTTTCTTT
cdr3_aa: CASSHGGTVQGNTEAFF

j_call: TRBJ1-4
v_call: TRBV25-1
clone_size: NA
d_call: TRBD1
cdr3_nt: TGTGCCAGCAGTGCACGGGACAGGGGTGTAACTAATGAAAAACTGTTTTTT
cdr3_aa: CASSARDRGVTNEKLFF